The 18 T cell receptor beta chains below were found in one sample sequenced in a study of T cells in localized non-small cell lung cancer. Libraries were prepared by immunoSEQ multiplex PCR; TCRdb keeps only in-frame clonotypes and omits some of them. The sample carries approximately 20,000 clones, over 80% recorded once. Sequencing used peripheral blood, obtained before any cancer treatment. The receptor source for this set is a male donor aged 60 or over with stage I squamous cell lung carcinoma.

The chain has TRBV6-5 and TRBJ2-1; D call uncertain. With 0 bases removed from V and 5 bases from J, the gap between germline ends came to 2 bases. The V gene's germline CDR1 is MNHEY and CDR2 SVGAGI. The CDR3 has 12 amino acids. In DNA form, the CDR3 reads TGTGCCAGCAGTTACTCAGACAATGAGCAGTTCTTC. This gives the protein CASSYSDNEQFF.

The CDR3 here is CAISDLAGGSYNEQFF. The CDR3 nucleotides are TGTGCCATCAGTGATTTGGCGGGAGGCTCCTACAATGAGCAGTTCTTC. The chain recombines TRBV10-3 with TRBJ2-1, with 8 nucleotides matching TRBD2. With V trimmed by 3 bases and J by 0 bases, 4 bases remained unmatched. The germline V gene has CDR1 ENHRY and CDR2 SYGVKD. The CDR3 totals 16 residues.

The rearrangement links TRBV18 to TRBJ2-7, with TRBD2 matching 9 bases. Germline V CDR1 and CDR2: KGHSH, LQKENI. With 5 bases clipped from V and 2 bases from J, the junction kept 10 bases outside the gene matches. The CDR3 length is 16 residues. The CDR3 sequence is CASSEGTSFIPYEQYF. CDR3 coding DNA: TGTGCCAGCTCAGAGGGGACTAGCTTTATTCCCTACGAGCAGTACTTC. The full variable domain, with the rest looked up from reference TRBV18 and TRBJ2-7, is NAGVMQNPRHLVRRRGQEARLRCSPMKGHSHVYWYRQLPEEGLKFMVYLQKENIIDESGMPKERFSAEFPKEGPSILRIQQVVRGDSAAYFCASSEGTSFIPYEQYFGPGTRLTVT.

The J gene is TRBJ1-1, the V gene TRBV19; D not resolved. Per germline, CDR1 LNHDA and CDR2 SQIVND (reference sequence). CDR3 length equals 14 residues. V gave up 3 bases and J gave up 0 bases, with 8 bases separating them. The CDR3 region is CASSMGEVNTEAFF. As DNA, the CDR3 is TGTGCCAGTAGTATGGGCGAAGTGAACACTGAAGCTTTCTTT.

V gene TRBV6-1 combines with J gene TRBJ2-3; 8 bases are shared with TRBD1. CDR1 and CDR2 from the germline V gene are MNHNS and SASEGT. V was pared by 10 bases and J by 1 base, with 10 bases of the junction left unmatched. The CDR3 consists of 15 residues. The CDR3 DNA follows: TGTGCCACTTCAGGGGGCCTGGTGGGCACAGATACGCAGTATTTT. Protein product: CATSGGLVGTDTQYF.

The chain joins TRBV4-1 to TRBJ2-7, with D unresolved. V was clipped by 1 base and J by 0 bases, with 7 bases between them. Germline V gene sequence: CDR1 MGHRA, CDR2 YSYEKL. There are 14 residues in the CDR3. CDR3 bases: TGCGCCAGCAGCCAAGGGACGGTCTCCTACGAGCAGTACTTC. Translated: CASSQGTVSYEQYF.

This rearrangement joins TRBV25-1 to TRBJ2-1; TRBD2 matches 9 bases. The CDR3 totals 17 residues. Germline values: CDR1 MGHDK, CDR2 SYGVNS. After removal of 5 bases from V and 4 bases from J, the junction contained 12 bases not matched to a gene. The DNA of the CDR3 is TGTGCCAGCAGTCTCCCTCCCAAAGCGGGAGGATACAATGAGCAGTTCTTC. It specifies CASSLPPKAGGYNEQFF.

The chain recombines TRBV18 with TRBJ2-1; TRBD2 matches 10 bases. CDR1 and CDR2 (germline): KGHSH, LQKENI. The CDR3 length is 16 residues. Trimming took 5 bases from V and 4 from J; bases not matched to a gene: 8. The CDR3: CASSASGSRLYNEQFF. For the CDR3, the DNA is TGTGCCAGCTCAGCTAGCGGGAGTCGGCTATACAATGAGCAGTTCTTC. Based on the CDR3 plus reference TRBV18 and TRBJ2-1, the full variable domain is NAGVMQNPRHLVRRRGQEARLRCSPMKGHSHVYWYRQLPEEGLKFMVYLQKENIIDESGMPKERFSAEFPKEGPSILRIQQVVRGDSAAYFCASSASGSRLYNEQFFGPGTRLTVL.

The chain employs TRBV27 and TRBJ2-1, with unresolved D. The CDR3 covers 12 residues. Trimming removed 3 bases at V and 8 bases at J, with 8 bases between. Germline CDR1 and CDR2: MNHEY and SMNVEV (reference sequence). CDR3: CASSLLGDEQFF. CDR3 coding DNA: TGTGCCAGCAGTTTGCTCGGCGATGAGCAGTTCTTC.

V is TRBV1 and J is TRBJ2-3; the D call TRBD2 from the table was never checked on the DNA. TRBV1 is listed as a pseudogene. The CDR3 is 18 residues long. Here the CDR3 reads CTSSLKGSTEGSTDTQYF. The CDR3 DNA sequence: TGCACCAGCAGCCTTAAGGGTTCGACTGAGGGTAGCACAGATACGCAGTATTTT.

V usage is TRBV7-2 and J usage is TRBJ2-1; TRBD2 aligns across 12 bases. The junction had 13 bases not matched to a gene; V was cut back by 4 bases and J by 6 bases. The CDR3 totals 18 residues. Looked up from germline, CDR1 is SGHTA and CDR2 is FQGNSA. In DNA form, the CDR3 reads TGTGCCAGCAGCTCACTCGGACTAGCGGGATTTGAGGCCAATGAGCAGTTCTTC. Translation: CASSSLGLAGFEANEQFF. Together with reference TRBV7-2 and TRBJ2-1, the CDR3 gives the full variable domain: GAGVSQSPSNKVTEKGKDVELRCDPISGHTALYWYRQSLGQGLEFLIYFQGNSAPDKSGLPSDRFSAERTGGSVSTLTIQRTQQEDSAVYLCASSSLGLAGFEANEQFFGPGTRLTVL.

V usage is TRBV11-2 and J usage is TRBJ2-3; D is possibly TRBD2 (6 bases). V dropped 6 bases and J dropped 1 base, with 11 bases sitting between them. The CDR3 runs to 14 residues. CDR1 SGHAT and CDR2 FQNNGV come from the germline V gene. As DNA, the CDR3 is TGTGCCAGCAGAACTAGCCTTGGCACAGATACGCAGTATTTT. Translated: CASRTSLGTDTQYF.

V usage is TRBV12-5 and J usage is TRBJ1-1; 9 positions match TRBD1. Germline V gene sequence: CDR1 LGHNT, CDR2 FRNRAP. The CDR3 loop spans 14 amino acids. V lost 6 bases to trimming and J lost 1 base; unmatched junction nucleotides: 3. The DNA for the CDR3 is TGTGCTAGTGGCCGGACAGGGGAGAACACTGAAGCTTTCTTT. Amino acids: CASGRTGENTEAFF.

The V and J genes are TRBV4-3 and TRBJ2-3; 11 bases agree with TRBD2. The CDR3 is 15 residues long. J was trimmed by 0 bases and V by 4 bases; bases with no gene match: 0. CDR1 LGHNA and CDR2 YSLEER come from the germline V gene. CDR3 in amino acids: CASSRTSGSTDTQYF. CDR3 DNA sequence: TGCGCCAGCAGCCGGACTAGCGGGAGCACAGATACGCAGTATTTT.

V usage is TRBV5-8 and J usage is TRBJ1-1; no firm D call. V gave up 4 bases and J gave up 0 bases, with 10 bases separating them. Looked up from germline, CDR1 is SGHTS and CDR2 is YDEGEE. The CDR3 extends over 14 amino acids. The chain's CDR3 is CASSPPPVNTEAFF. CDR3 coding DNA: TGTGCCAGCAGCCCCCCCCCAGTGAACACTGAAGCTTTCTTT.

The V and J genes are TRBV28 and TRBJ1-5, with D perhaps TRBD1 (6 bases). Germline CDR1 reads MDHEN; CDR2 reads SYDVKM. Trimming cost V 7 bases and J 7 bases, with 17 bases left between them. The CDR3 loop spans 14 amino acids. The CDR3 bases are TGTGCCAGCATCACAGGGTTCGGGGAGCAGCCCCAGCATTTT. This translates into CASITGFGEQPQHF.

This chain joins TRBV5-1 and TRBJ1-1; 7 nucleotides agree with TRBD1. In germline, CDR1 is SGHRS, CDR2 YFSETQ. The CDR3 runs 13 residues. The J segment lost 8 bases and the V segment lost 2 bases, leaving 6 bases of the junction unmatched. The CDR3 loop reads CASSLTGAREAFF. CDR3 in DNA: TGCGCCAGCAGCTTAACAGGGGCGAGGGAAGCTTTCTTT.

The chain combines TRBV27 with TRBJ2-5; a possible D gene is TRBD2 (6 bases). Germline CDR1 reads MNHEY; CDR2 reads SMNVEV (reference sequence). V was pared by 6 bases and J by 1 base, with 18 bases between. The CDR3 contains 16 residues. The CDR3 here is CASSPVGGLTQETQYF. The CDR3 nucleotides are TGTGCCAGCAGCCCAGTGGGGGGTTTGACCCAAGAGACCCAGTACTTC.